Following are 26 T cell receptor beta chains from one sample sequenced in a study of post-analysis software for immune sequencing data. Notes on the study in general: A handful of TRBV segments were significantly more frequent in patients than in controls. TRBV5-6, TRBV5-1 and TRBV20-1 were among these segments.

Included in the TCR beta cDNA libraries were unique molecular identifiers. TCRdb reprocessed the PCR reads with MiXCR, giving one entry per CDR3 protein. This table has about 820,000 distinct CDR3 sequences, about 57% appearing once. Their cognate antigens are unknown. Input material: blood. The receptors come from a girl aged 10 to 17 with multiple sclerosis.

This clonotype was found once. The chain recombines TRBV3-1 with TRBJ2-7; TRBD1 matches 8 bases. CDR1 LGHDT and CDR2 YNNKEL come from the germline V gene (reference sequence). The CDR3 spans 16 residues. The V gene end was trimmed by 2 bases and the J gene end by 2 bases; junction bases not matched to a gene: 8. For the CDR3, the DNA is TGTGCCAGCAGCCAAACCCCAACAGGGGGACCCTACGAGCAGTACTTC. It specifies CASSQTPTGGPYEQYF.

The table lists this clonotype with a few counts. This CDR3 is CSGTSGVKNIQYF. The CDR3 nucleotides read TGCAGCGGGACTAGCGGGGTCAAAAACATTCAGTACTTC. The rearrangement uses TRBV29-1 and TRBJ2-4; 12 bases are shared with TRBD2. After removal of 7 bases from V and 3 bases from J, the junction contained 1 base not matched to a gene. Germline values: CDR1 SQVTM, CDR2 ANQGSEA. This CDR3 spans 13 amino acids.

In DNA, the CDR3 is TGTGCCAGCAGTTTAGGGGGAGGGCAGTTCTTC. Translation: CASSLGGGQFF. The chain has TRBV12-3 or TRBV12-4 and TRBJ2-1; TRBD2 might be the D (6 bases). V was cut by 1 base and J by 12 bases, with 7 bases left in between. The CDR3 is 11 amino acids.

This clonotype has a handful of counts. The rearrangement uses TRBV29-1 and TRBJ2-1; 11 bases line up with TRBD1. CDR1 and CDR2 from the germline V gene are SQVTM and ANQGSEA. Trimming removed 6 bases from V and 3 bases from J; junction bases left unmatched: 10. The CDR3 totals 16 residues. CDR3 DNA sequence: TGCAGCGTCCGGGACAGGGGGTCCTCCTTCTACAATGAGCAGTTCTTC. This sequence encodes CSVRDRGSSFYNEQFF.

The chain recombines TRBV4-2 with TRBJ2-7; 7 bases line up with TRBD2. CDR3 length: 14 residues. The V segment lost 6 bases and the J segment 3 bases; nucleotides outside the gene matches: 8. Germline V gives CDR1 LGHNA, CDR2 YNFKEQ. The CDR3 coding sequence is TGTGCCAGCAGTAAAACCTTAGCGGGCTACGAGCAGTACTTC. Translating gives CASSKTLAGYEQYF.

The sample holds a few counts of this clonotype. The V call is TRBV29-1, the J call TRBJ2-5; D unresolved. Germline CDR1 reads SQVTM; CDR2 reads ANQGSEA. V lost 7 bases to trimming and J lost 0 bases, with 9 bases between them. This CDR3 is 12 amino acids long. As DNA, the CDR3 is TGCAGCGCCTCGACGCACCAAGAGACCCAGTACTTC. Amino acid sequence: CSASTHQETQYF.

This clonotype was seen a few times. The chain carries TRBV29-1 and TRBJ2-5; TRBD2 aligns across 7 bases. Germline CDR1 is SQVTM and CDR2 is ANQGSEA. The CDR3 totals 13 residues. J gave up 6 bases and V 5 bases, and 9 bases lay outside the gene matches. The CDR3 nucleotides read TGCAGCGTTAGACTAGCTGGTTTCCAGACCCAGTACTTC. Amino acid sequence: CSVRLAGFQTQYF.

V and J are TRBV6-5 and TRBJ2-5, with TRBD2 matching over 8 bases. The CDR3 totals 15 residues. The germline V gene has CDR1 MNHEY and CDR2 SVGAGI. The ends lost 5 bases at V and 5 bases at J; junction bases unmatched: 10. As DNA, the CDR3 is TGTGCCAGCAGTCGCACTCAGACTAGCGCGGAGACCCAGTACTTC. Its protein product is CASSRTQTSAETQYF.

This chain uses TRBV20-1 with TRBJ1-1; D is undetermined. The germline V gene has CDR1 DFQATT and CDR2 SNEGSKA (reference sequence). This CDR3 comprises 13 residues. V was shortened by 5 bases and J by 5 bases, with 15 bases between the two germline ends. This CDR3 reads CSARPTVVTEAFF. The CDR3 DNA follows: TGCAGTGCTCGACCGACGGTGGTTACTGAAGCTTTCTTT.

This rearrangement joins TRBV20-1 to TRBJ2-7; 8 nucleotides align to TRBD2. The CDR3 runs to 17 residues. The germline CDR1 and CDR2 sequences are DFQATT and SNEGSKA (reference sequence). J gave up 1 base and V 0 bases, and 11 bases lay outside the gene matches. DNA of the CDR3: TGCAGTGCTAGAGATATAAGCGGGAGTTGGTCTTCCTACGAGCAGTACTTC. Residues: CSARDISGSWSSYEQYF.

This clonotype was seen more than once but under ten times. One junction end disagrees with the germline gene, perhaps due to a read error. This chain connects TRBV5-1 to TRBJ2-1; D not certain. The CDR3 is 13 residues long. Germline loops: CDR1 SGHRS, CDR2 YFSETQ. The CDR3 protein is CASSFRSYNEQFF. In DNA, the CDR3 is TGTGCCAGCAGTTTCCGTTCCTACAATGAGCAGTTCTTC.

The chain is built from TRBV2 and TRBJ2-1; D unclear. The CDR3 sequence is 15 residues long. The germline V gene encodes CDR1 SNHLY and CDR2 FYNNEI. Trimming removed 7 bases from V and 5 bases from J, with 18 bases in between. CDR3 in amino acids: CASTPLLWEDNEQFF. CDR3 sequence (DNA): TGTGCCAGCACTCCGCTCCTCTGGGAAGACAATGAGCAGTTCTTC. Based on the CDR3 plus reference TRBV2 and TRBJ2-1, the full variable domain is EPEVTQTPSHQVTQMGQEVILRCVPISNHLYFYWYRQILGQKVEFLVSFYNNEISEKSEIFDDQFSVERPDGSNFTLKIRSTKLEDSAMYFCASTPLLWEDNEQFFGPGTRLTVL.

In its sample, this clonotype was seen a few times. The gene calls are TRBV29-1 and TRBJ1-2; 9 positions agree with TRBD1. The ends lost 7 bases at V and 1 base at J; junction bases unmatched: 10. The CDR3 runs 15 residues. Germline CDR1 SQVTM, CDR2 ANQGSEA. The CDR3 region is CSAGGGQGDNYGYTF. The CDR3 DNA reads TGCAGCGCCGGCGGGGGACAGGGAGATAACTATGGCTACACCTTC.

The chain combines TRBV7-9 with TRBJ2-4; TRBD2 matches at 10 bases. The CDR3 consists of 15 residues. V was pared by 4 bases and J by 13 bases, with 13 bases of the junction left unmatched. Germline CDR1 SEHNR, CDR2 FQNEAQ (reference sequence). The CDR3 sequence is CASSWTLAGVGEQYF. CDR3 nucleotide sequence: TGTGCCAGCAGCTGGACCCTAGCGGGAGTGGGGGAGCAGTACTTC.

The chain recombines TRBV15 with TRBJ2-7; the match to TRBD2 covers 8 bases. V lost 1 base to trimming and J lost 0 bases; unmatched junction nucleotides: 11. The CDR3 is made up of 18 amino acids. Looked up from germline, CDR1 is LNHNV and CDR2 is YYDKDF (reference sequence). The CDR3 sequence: CATSRGLAGRTSSYEQYF. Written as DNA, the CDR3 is TGTGCCACCAGCAGAGGGCTAGCGGGCCGCACAAGCTCCTACGAGCAGTACTTC. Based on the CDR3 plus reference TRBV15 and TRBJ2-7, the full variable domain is DAMVIQNPRYQVTQFGKPVTLSCSQTLNHNVMYWYQQKSSQAPKLLFHYYDKDFNNEADTPDNFQSRRPNTSFCFLDIRSPGLGDTAMYLCATSRGLAGRTSSYEQYFGPGTRLTVT.

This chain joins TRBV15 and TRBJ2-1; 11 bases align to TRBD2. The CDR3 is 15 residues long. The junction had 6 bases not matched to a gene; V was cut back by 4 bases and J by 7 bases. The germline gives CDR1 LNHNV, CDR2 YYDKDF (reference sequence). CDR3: CATSTRLAGPNEQFF. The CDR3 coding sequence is TGTGCCACCAGCACCAGACTAGCGGGGCCTAATGAGCAGTTCTTC.

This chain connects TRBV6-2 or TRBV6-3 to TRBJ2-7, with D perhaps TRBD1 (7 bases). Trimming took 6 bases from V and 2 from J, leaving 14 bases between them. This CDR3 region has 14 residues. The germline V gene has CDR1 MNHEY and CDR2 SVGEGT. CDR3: CASRGGQRTYEQYF. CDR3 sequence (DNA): TGTGCCAGCAGGGGGGGACAGAGGACCTACGAGCAGTACTTC.

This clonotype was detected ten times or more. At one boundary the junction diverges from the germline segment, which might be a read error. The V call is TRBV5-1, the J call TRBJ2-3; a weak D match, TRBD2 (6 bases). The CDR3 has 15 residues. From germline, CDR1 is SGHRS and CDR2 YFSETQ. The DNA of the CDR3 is TGTGCCAGCAGCTTAGCCGGGGGACCCACAGATACGCAGTATTTT. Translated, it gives CASSLAGGPTDTQYF.

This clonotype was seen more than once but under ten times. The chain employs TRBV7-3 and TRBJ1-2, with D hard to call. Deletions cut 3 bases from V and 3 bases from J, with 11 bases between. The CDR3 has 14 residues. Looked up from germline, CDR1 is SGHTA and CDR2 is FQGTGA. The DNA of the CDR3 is TGTGCCAGCAGCTTCAGTGGCGGAGACTATGGCTACACCTTC. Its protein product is CASSFSGGDYGYTF.

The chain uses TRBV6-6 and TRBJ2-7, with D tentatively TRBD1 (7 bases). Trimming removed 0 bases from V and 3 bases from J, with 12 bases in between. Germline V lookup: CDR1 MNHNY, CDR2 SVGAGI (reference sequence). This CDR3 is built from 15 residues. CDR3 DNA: TGTGCCAGCAGTTACTCGTCAGGGGGAGGCTACGAGCAGTACTTC. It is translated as CASSYSSGGGYEQYF.

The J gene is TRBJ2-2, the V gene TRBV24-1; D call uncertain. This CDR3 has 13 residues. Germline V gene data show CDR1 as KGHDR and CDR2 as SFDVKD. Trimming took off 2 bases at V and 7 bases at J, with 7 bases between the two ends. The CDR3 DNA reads TGTGCCACCAGTGATTGGGTTGACGGGGAGCTGTTTTTT. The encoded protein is CATSDWVDGELFF.

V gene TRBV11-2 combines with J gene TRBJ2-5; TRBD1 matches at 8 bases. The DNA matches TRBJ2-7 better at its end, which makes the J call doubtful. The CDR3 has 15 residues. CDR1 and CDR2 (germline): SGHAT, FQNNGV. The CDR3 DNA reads TGTGCCAGCAGCCCCCGGACAGGGCCCTCCGCCGAGCAGTACTTC. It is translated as CASSPRTGPSAEQYF.

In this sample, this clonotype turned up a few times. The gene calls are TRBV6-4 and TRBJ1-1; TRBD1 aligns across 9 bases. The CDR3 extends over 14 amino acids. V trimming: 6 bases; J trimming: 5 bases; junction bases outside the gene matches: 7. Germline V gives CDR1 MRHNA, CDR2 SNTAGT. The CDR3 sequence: CASRRDRAATEAFF. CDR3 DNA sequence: TGTGCCAGCAGGCGGGACAGGGCTGCGACTGAAGCTTTCTTT.

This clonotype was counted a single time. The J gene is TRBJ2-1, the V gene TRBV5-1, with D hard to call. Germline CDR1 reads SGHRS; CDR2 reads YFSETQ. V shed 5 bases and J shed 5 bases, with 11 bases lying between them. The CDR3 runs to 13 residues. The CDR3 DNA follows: TGCGCCAGCAGGTCTTCGGCTGACAATGAGCAGTTCTTC. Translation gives CASRSSADNEQFF.

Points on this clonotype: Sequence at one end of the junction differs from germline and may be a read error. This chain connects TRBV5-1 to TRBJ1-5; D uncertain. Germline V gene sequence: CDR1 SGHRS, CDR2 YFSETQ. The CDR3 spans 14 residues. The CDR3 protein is CGWRLTSSNQPQHF. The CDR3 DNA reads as TGTGGCTGGCGGCTGACTTCTAGCAATCAGCCCCAGCATTTT.

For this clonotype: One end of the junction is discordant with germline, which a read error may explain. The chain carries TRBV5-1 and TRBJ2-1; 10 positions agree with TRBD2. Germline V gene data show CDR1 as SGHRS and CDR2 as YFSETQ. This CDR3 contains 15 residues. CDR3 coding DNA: TGTGCCAGCAGCTTAAGCGGGGGGGCCTACAATGAGCAGTTCTTC. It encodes CASSLSGGAYNEQFF.